A selection of T cell receptor beta chains follows, all from one sample in a study of beta chain features in type 1 diabetes. The assay was immunoSEQ multiplex PCR, and TCRdb's table has in-frame clones only and misses some. The sample holds about 700,000 clones, roughly 12% seen once. The sequencing sample was made of naive CD4+ T cells from blood. These TCRs come from a man between 18 and 35 years old with type 1 diabetes. The CDR3 runs from the conserved cysteine through the conserved F or W. A D gene is named only where the DNA matches it firmly. Clone size appears in some rows only: once, few, many, or a class for an expanded clone.

v_gene	j_gene	len	abundance	d_gene	CDR3aa	CDR3nt
TRBV11-1	TRBJ2-7	13	few	-	CASSPTGVREQYF	TGTGCCAGCAGCCCAACCGGGGTGAGAGAGCAGTACTTC
TRBV7-9	TRBJ1-3	16	few	TRBD1	CASSFGQGYSGNTIYF	TGTGCCAGCAGCTTCGGACAGGGGTACTCTGGAAACACCATATATTTT
TRBV28	TRBJ1-1	14	-	-	CASSFSGERNEAFF	TGTGCCAGCAGTTTTAGCGGGGAAAGGAATGAAGCTTTCTTT
TRBV5-1	TRBJ2-3	16	-	TRBD2	CASSLNSGGALNTQYF	TGCGCCAGCAGCTTAAATAGCGGGGGGGCTTTAAATACGCAGTATTTT
TRBV11-2	TRBJ2-1	15	few	-	CASSADSIPYNEQFF	TGTGCCAGCAGCGCGGACAGTATTCCCTACAATGAGCAGTTCTTC
TRBV30	TRBJ1-1	14	-	TRBD1	CAWGKQGAGTEAFF	TGTGCCTGGGGGAAGCAGGGGGCCGGCACTGAAGCTTTCTTT
TRBV30	TRBJ2-7	14	few	-	CAWRWASKVDEQYF	TGTGCCTGGAGGTGGGCCTCGAAGGTCGACGAGCAGTACTTC
TRBV11-1	TRBJ2-2	14	few	-	CASSLVEVGGELFF	TGTGCCAGCAGCTTAGTAGAGGTCGGCGGGGAGCTGTTTTTT
TRBV6-1	TRBJ2-1	12	few	-	CASSDPQYEQFF	TGTGCCAGCAGTGACCCACAATATGAGCAGTTCTTC
TRBV18	TRBJ2-6	15	-	-	CASSSTDLGANVLTF	TGTGCCAGCTCATCAACTGATCTGGGGGCCAACGTCCTGACTTTC
TRBV2	TRBJ1-3	15	-	TRBD1	CASSERTGSGNTIYF	TGTGCCAGCAGTGAAAGGACAGGCTCTGGAAACACCATATATTTT
TRBV9	TRBJ1-2	14	-	-	CASSQEGRYYGYTF	TGTGCCAGCAGCCAAGAGGGCCGATACTATGGCTACACCTTC
TRBV30	TRBJ2-5	11	few	-	CAWSTGETQYF	TGTGCCTGGAGTACGGGAGAGACCCAGTACTTC
TRBV30	TRBJ1-5	14	few	TRBD1	CACSAQGLNQPQHF	TGTGCCTGTTCCGCACAGGGGCTCAATCAGCCCCAGCATTTT
TRBV5-1	TRBJ2-1	14	few	TRBD2	CASSLTVTSDEQFF	TGCGCCAGCAGCTTGACGGTAACTAGCGATGAGCAGTTCTTC
TRBV9	TRBJ2-5	16	few	-	CASSVGSSDFQETQYF	TGTGCCAGCAGCGTAGGTAGCAGCGACTTTCAAGAGACCCAGTACTTC
TRBV30	TRBJ1-6	14	-	-	CAWSVVRGESPLHF	TGTGCCTGGAGTGTAGTTAGGGGCGAGTCACCCCTCCACTTT
TRBV4-2	TRBJ1-6	15	-	TRBD1	CASSQPQGADSPLHF	TGTGCCAGCAGCCAGCCTCAGGGGGCGGATTCACCCCTCCACTTT
TRBV6-5	TRBJ1-4	13	few	TRBD1	CASSGDRGEKLFF	TGTGCCAGCAGTGGGGACAGGGGCGAAAAACTGTTTTTT
TRBV6-5	TRBJ1-2	14	-	TRBD1	CASSLGRGAYGYTF	TGTGCCAGCAGTTTGGGCAGGGGGGCCTATGGCTACACCTTC
TRBV9	TRBJ1-2	15	-	TRBD1	CASSPMGGQGHGYTF	TGTGCCAGCAGCCCCATGGGGGGACAGGGGCATGGCTACACCTTC
TRBV30	TRBJ1-1	13	few	TRBD1	CAWSGTGMPEAFF	TGTGCCTGGAGTGGGACAGGGATGCCTGAAGCTTTCTTT
TRBV7-9	TRBJ2-2	12	few	-	CASSLLAGELFF	TGTGCCAGCAGCCTCCTGGCCGGGGAGCTGTTTTTT
TRBV5-4	TRBJ1-4	14	few	-	CASSLGAANEKLFF	TGTGCCAGCAGCTTGGGGGCGGCTAATGAAAAACTGTTTTTT
TRBV5-6	TRBJ2-3	16	few	TRBD2	CASSLSLAGSTDTQYF	TGTGCCAGCAGCTTGAGTCTAGCGGGGAGCACAGATACGCAGTATTTT
TRBV6-1	TRBJ1-2	14	-	TRBD1	CASSPGTAVQGYTF	TGTGCCAGCAGCCCCGGGACAGCCGTCCAGGGCTACACCTTC
TRBV6-1	TRBJ2-6	14	few	-	CASSLGSGANVLTF	TGTGCCAGCAGTCTTGGGTCCGGGGCCAACGTCCTGACTTTC
TRBV5-4	TRBJ2-7	15	few	-	CASSPGPSTDYEQYF	TGTGCCAGCAGCCCCGGACCCTCGACCGACTACGAGCAGTACTTC
TRBV5-1	TRBJ2-2	15	-	-	CASSWIGQDTGELFF	TGCGCCAGCAGCTGGATTGGGCAGGACACCGGGGAGCTGTTTTTT
TRBV19	TRBJ2-7	14	-	TRBD1	CASSRDRSAYEQYF	TGTGCCAGTAGTCGGGACAGGTCCGCCTACGAGCAGTACTTC
TRBV7-9	TRBJ1-5	12	-	-	CASSYNNQPQHF	TGTGCCAGCAGCTATAACAATCAGCCCCAGCATTTT
TRBV6-6	TRBJ1-5	15	few	-	CASSYSSDSNQPQHF	TGTGCCAGCAGTTACTCCTCAGATAGCAATCAGCCCCAGCATTTT
TRBV5-4	TRBJ1-1	15	few	TRBD1	CASSTRQGSIAEAFF	TGTGCCAGCAGCACACGACAGGGGAGCATCGCTGAAGCTTTCTTT
TRBV7-9	TRBJ2-7	17	-	TRBD1	CASSPTWETGSSYEQYF	TGTGCCAGCAGCCCTACTTGGGAGACAGGGTCATCCTACGAGCAGTACTTC
TRBV25-1	TRBJ2-7	16	-	-	CASSEYELGRRYEQYF	TGTGCCAGCAGTGAGTATGAGTTGGGCAGACGCTACGAGCAGTACTTC
TRBV18	TRBJ2-1	14	few	TRBD1	CASSPNRGPNEQFF	TGTGCCAGCTCACCGAACAGGGGCCCCAATGAGCAGTTCTTC
TRBV18	TRBJ2-7	14	few	-	CASSPVMGSYEQYF	TGTGCCAGCTCACCAGTAATGGGCTCCTACGAGCAGTACTTC
TRBV29-1	TRBJ2-3	14	-	-	CSVEQPRGTDTQYF	TGCAGCGTTGAACAGCCTAGAGGCACAGATACGCAGTATTTT
TRBV19	TRBJ2-5	17	-	TRBD2	CASSMRVLLAGPETQYF	TGTGCCAGTAGTATGAGGGTGCTGTTAGCGGGTCCCGAGACCCAGTACTTC
TRBV10-3	TRBJ2-1	13	few	-	CAISPSGNNEQFF	TGTGCCATCAGTCCTTCGGGAAACAATGAGCAGTTCTTC
TRBV7-9	TRBJ2-5	14	few	TRBD1	CASSPGTGEETQYF	TGTGCCAGCAGCCCCGGGACAGGGGAAGAGACCCAGTACTTC
TRBV14	TRBJ2-5	12	-	-	CASSRDRETQYF	TGTGCCAGCAGCCGGGACCGGGAGACCCAGTACTTC
TRBV6-6	TRBJ1-3	15	few	-	CASSYVQGAGNTIYF	TGTGCCAGCAGTTACGTACAGGGAGCTGGAAACACCATATATTTT
TRBV28	TRBJ2-2	14	few	-	CASILGVNTGELFF	TGTGCCAGCATCCTCGGGGTTAACACCGGGGAGCTGTTTTTT
TRBV30	TRBJ2-1	15	-	-	CAWSALAKTYNEQFF	TGTGCCTGGAGTGCCCTTGCCAAGACCTACAATGAGCAGTTCTTC
TRBV30	TRBJ2-1	12	-	-	CAWKGLDNEQFF	TGTGCCTGGAAAGGGTTGGACAATGAGCAGTTCTTC
TRBV7-2	TRBJ1-5	15	-	-	CASSRSLRADQPQHF	TGTGCCAGCAGCCGAAGCTTGAGGGCAGATCAGCCCCAGCATTTT
TRBV5-1	TRBJ2-7	12	-	TRBD1	CASQGAGYEQYF	TGCGCCAGCCAGGGGGCAGGCTACGAGCAGTACTTC
TRBV2	TRBJ2-6	15	-	TRBD1	CASRNRGSGANVLTF	TGTGCCAGCAGAAACAGGGGAAGTGGGGCCAACGTCCTGACTTTC
TRBV14	TRBJ1-1	15	few	-	CASSLQMDPREKAFF	TGTGCCAGCAGCCTGCAGATGGACCCCCGAGAGAAAGCTTTCTTT
TRBV14	TRBJ2-7	14	few	TRBD1	CASSPRDRDHEQYF	TGTGCCAGCAGTCCCCGGGACAGGGACCACGAGCAGTACTTC